This T cell receptor beta chain was retrieved from a study of shared clonotypes between healthy human individuals. Study context: Per donor, three plates held CD4 naive cells, three held CD4 memory, two held CD8 naive and one held CD8 memory.

The CDR3 extends over 12 amino acids. With 5 bases removed from V and 12 bases from J, the gap between germline ends came to 14 bases. CDR1 is SGHAT, CDR2 FQDESV, per germline (reference sequence). TCRdb keeps only in-frame clones here, not all; method: immunoSEQ multiplex PCR. The data contain 2,500,000 or so clones, 80% to 95% of them singletons. Caucasian adults living in Nashville, Tennessee, provided all samples. The specimen sequenced was naive CD4+ T cells from PBMCs. Described subset: CD45RA+ positively selected. The sequence was collected from a young man in good health. Some clones in this sample may be carry-over from other donors' samples. The V call is TRBV11-1, the J call TRBJ2-1; D is ambiguous. The chain's CDR3 is CASSPLPGTQFF. CDR3 DNA sequence: TGTGCCAGCAGCCCACTCCCGGGCACGCAGTTCTTC.